This TCR beta chain is drawn from a study of T cells in Graves' hyperthyroidism and ophthalmopathy. Not enrolled were patients with uncontrolled infection, other autoimmune disease, pregnancy or lactation. This sample holds PBMCs from roughly 10 ml fresh peripheral blood. RNA transcripts were the template for amplifying TCR beta CDR3 regions. With the HTBI primer set, the TCR CDR3 went through a first round of RT-PCR. TCRdb used MiXCR to reprocess the multiplex PCR reads, holding one entry per CDR3 protein. The sample consists of 40,000 to 60,000 distinct CDR3 sequences, approximately 52% of them appearing once. In its sample, this clonotype was seen many times. Germline V gene sequence: CDR1 WNHNN, CDR2 SYGVQD (reference sequence). The length of the CDR3 is 13 residues. The V and J ends lost 3 bases and 4 bases respectively, with 6 bases between them.

The source material was blood. The source of this sequence is a woman in her forties or fifties with Graves' ophthalmopathy. This chain links TRBV10-1 with TRBJ2-2; D is ambiguous. The CDR3 coding sequence is TGCGCCAGCAGTGACCCAGTCACCGGGGAGCTGTTTTTT. It translates to CASSDPVTGELFF.